One T cell receptor beta chain is described in this entry. Its specificity is not known. This sample was taken from a study of T cell responses to AZD1222 COVID-19 vaccine. Study results and limitations: Scientists sampled the repertoires only once the peak T cell response had passed.

Data came from immunoSEQ multiplex PCR; TCRdb stores just in-frame clones and leaves some out. The sample has 100,000 to 150,000 clones; nearly 90% are singletons. The germline V and J ends were trimmed by 4 bases and 2 bases, with 11 bases remaining between them. This CDR3 spans 15 amino acids. Germline loops: CDR1 SGHDN, CDR2 FVKESK. The genes are TRBV14 and TRBJ2-2; weak D call: TRBD2 (6 bases). Material: peripheral blood, obtained on day 0 of AZD1222 vaccination. This TCR was sampled from an adult in good health. The CDR3 sequence is CASSLGGINTGELFF. The CDR3 DNA sequence: TGTGCCAGCAGCCTGGGAGGAATTAACACCGGGGAGCTGTTTTTT.